The next 10 T cell receptor beta chains were all read from a single sample in a study of T cell responses to AZD1222 COVID-19 vaccine. Assay: immunoSEQ multiplex PCR; the TCRdb copy retains only in-frame clones and omits some. The repertoire consists of around 190,000 clones, with 80% to 90% occurring once and the leading ten covering under 14%. The sequenced sample was peripheral blood, obtained 28 days after the second AZD1222 dose. These receptors were obtained from an adult who received the AZD1222 COVID-19 vaccine.

The rearrangement links TRBV11-2 to TRBJ2-7; 12 bases are shared with TRBD2. There are 15 residues in the CDR3. The V gene's germline CDR1 is SGHAT and CDR2 FQNNGV. Trimming took 4 bases from V and 4 from J; bases not matched to a gene: 5. The CDR3 here is CASSSSGGASYEQYF. CDR3 coding DNA: TGTGCCAGCAGCTCTAGCGGGGGGGCGTCGTACGAGCAGTACTTC.

The CDR3 here is CASNRRPGWQPQHF. DNA of the CDR3: TGTGCCAGTAACAGGAGGCCTGGGTGGCAGCCCCAGCATTTT. This sequence joins TRBV19 and TRBJ1-5; the D gene is possibly TRBD1 (5 bases). With 7 bases removed from V and 7 bases from J, the gap between germline ends came to 17 bases. The CDR3 extends over 14 amino acids. CDR1 is LNHDA, CDR2 SQIVND, per germline (reference sequence). Full variable domain (missing parts from reference TRBV19 and TRBJ1-5): DGGITQSPKYLFRKEGQNVTLSCEQNLNHDAMYWYRQDPGQGLRLIYYSQIVNDFQKGDIAEGYSVSREKKESFPLTVTSAQKNPTAFYLCASNRRPGWQPQHFGDGTRLSIL.

The rearrangement joins TRBV10-3 to TRBJ1-1; D perhaps matches TRBD1 (5 bases). V was cut by 4 bases and J by 3 bases, with 15 bases left in between. CDR3 length: 15 amino acids. CDR1 is ENHRY and CDR2 is SYGVKD in the germline V gene. CDR3 in DNA: TGTGCCATCAGTGTCTCGGGAGGGGAGGACACTGAAGCTTTCTTT. It translates to CAISVSGGEDTEAFF.

The gene calls are TRBV30 and TRBJ2-5; 8 bases align to TRBD2. CDR3 length equals 14 residues. Germline CDR1 GTSNPN, CDR2 SVGIG (reference sequence). The junction had 7 bases not matched to a gene; V was cut back by 2 bases and J by 5 bases. The CDR3 DNA is TGTGCCTGGAGTCCCGGACTAGCCGGGGAGACCCAGTACTTC. This codes for CAWSPGLAGETQYF.

The chain couples TRBV7-9 to TRBJ1-5; D unresolved. The ends were cut back, 5 bases at V and 1 base at J, with 6 bases in the middle. CDR3 length: 13 residues. Germline lookup yields CDR1 SEHNR and CDR2 FQNEAQ (reference sequence). The CDR3 nucleotides read TGTGCCAGCAGCCCTCTAAGCAATCAGCCCCAGCATTTT. Its protein product is CASSPLSNQPQHF.

With respect to this clone: At one end, the junction sequence differs from germline, possibly due to a read error. The chain joins TRBV23-1 to TRBJ2-1, with D perhaps given as TRBD1 or TRBD2 (5 bases each). TRBV23-1 is an open reading frame whose function is uncertain. The CDR3 runs 15 residues. CDR3 sequence: CASSQFRDDLREEFF. DNA for the CDR3: TGCGCCAGCAGTCAATTCCGGGACGACTTACGTGAGGAGTTCTTC.

Details on this clone: The junction shows a germline mismatch at one end, possibly a read error. J is TRBJ2-5 and V is TRBV7-8, with unresolved D. The CDR3 spans 14 residues. CDR1 SGHVS and CDR2 FQNEAQ come from the germline V gene. The CDR3 loop reads CANSFFSDQETQYF. In DNA, the CDR3 is TGTGCCAACAGCTTTTTCAGCGACCAAGAGACCCAGTACTTC.

This chain joins TRBV3-1 (or the pseudogene TRBV3-2) and TRBJ1-2; TRBD1 agrees at 8 bases. V lost 5 bases and J lost 4; bases outside the gene matches: 3. The CDR3 is 13 amino acids. In germline, CDR1 is LGHDT, CDR2 YNNKEL (reference sequence). CDR3 nucleotide sequence: TGTGCCAGCAGCAATACAGGGGGCTATGGCTACACCTTC. Translation: CASSNTGGYGYTF.

V usage is TRBV5-1 and J usage is TRBJ2-5; 10 bases are shared with TRBD2. This CDR3 contains 15 residues. CDR1 is SGHRS, CDR2 YFSETQ, per germline. J lost 1 base, V lost 3 bases, and 3 bases had no gene match. CDR3 loop: CASSWGTSAQETQYF. CDR3 sequence (DNA): TGCGCCAGCAGCTGGGGGACTAGCGCCCAAGAGACCCAGTACTTC. The full variable domain, completed using reference TRBV5-1 and TRBJ2-5, is KAGVTQTPRYLIKTRGQQVTLSCSPISGHRSVSWYQQTPGQGLQFLFEYFSETQRNKGNFPGRFSGRQFSNSRSEMNVSTLELGDSALYLCASSWGTSAQETQYFGPGTRLLVL.

The CDR3, as DNA: TGTGCCAGCAGTGTAGCGGGGACGACAGATACGCAGTATTTT. Amino acids: CASSVAGTTDTQYF. V gene TRBV6-4 combines with J gene TRBJ2-3; TRBD2 matches 8 bases. This CDR3 contains 14 residues. Germline V gene sequence: CDR1 MRHNA, CDR2 SNTAGT. The ends lost 4 bases at V and 3 bases at J; junction bases unmatched: 3.